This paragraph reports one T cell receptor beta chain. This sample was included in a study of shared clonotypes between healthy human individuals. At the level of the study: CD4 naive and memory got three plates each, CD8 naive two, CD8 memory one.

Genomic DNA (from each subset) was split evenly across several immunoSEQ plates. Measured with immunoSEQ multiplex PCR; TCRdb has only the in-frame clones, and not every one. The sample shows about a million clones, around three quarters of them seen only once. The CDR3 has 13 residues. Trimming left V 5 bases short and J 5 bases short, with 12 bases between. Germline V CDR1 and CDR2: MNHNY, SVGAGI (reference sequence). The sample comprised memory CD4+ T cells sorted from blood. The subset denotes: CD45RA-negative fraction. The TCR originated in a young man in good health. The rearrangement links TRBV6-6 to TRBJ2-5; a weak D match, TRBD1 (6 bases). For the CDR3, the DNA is TGTGCCAGCAGTAGAGGACAGTTGGAGACCCAGTACTTC. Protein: CASSRGQLETQYF.